This T cell receptor (beta chain) was observed in a study of blood T cell repertoires in COVID-19. Profiled with immunoSEQ multiplex PCR; TCRdb holds only in-frame clones, not every one. The sample consists of some 80,000 clones, roughly 86% of them appearing once. This receptor was identified in a human donor in a cohort sampled during active COVID-19. The source material was peripheral blood.

CDR3 amino acids: CASSPLLHDEQYF. The CDR3 DNA sequence: TGTGCCAGCAGCCCACTACTTCACGACGAGCAGTACTTC. The chain is built from TRBV6-5 and TRBJ2-7, with D uncertain. The CDR3 has 13 amino acids. Germline CDR1 MNHEY, CDR2 SVGAGI. The V and J ends lost 6 bases and 5 bases respectively, with 14 bases between them.